The rows below give T cell receptor beta chains drawn from one sample of a study of cytomegalovirus exposure and HLA in healthy donors. The table came from immunoSEQ multiplex PCR; TCRdb's copy has only in-frame clones and leaves some out. The sample shows under 150,000 clones, about three quarters of them seen only once. Sequencing input: PBMCs. The origin of the receptors is a male donor in good health and CMV-seropositive. The CDR3 runs from the conserved cysteine through the conserved F or W. The order of the fields is J gene, V gene, D gene, clone size, CDR3 DNA, CDR3 protein. A D gene is named only where the DNA matches it firmly. Size tells how often a clone was seen (once, few, many) or the class of an expanded clone, and some rows leave it out.

j_gene: TRBJ2-4
v_gene: TRBV7-2
d_gene: TRBD2
abundance: .
CDR3nt: TGTGCCAGCAGCTCGGCTGGGTGGCTAGCGGAGGTAGCCAAAAACATTCAGTACTTC
CDR3aa: CASSSAGWLAEVAKNIQYF

j_gene: TRBJ2-2
v_gene: TRBV19
d_gene: TRBD2
abundance: once
CDR3nt: TGTGCCAGTAGGTCCGGGACTAGCGGTTTCACCGGGGAGCTGTTTTTT
CDR3aa: CASRSGTSGFTGELFF

j_gene: TRBJ1-6
v_gene: TRBV4-1
d_gene: .
abundance: few
CDR3nt: TGCGCCAGCACCCTAACGTCACAGGGTCCTAATTCACCCCTCCACTTT
CDR3aa: CASTLTSQGPNSPLHF

j_gene: TRBJ2-7
v_gene: TRBV5-1
d_gene: TRBD2
abundance: .
CDR3nt: TGCGCCAGCAGCCACCAAGCGGGAGACCCTTACGAGCAGTACTTC
CDR3aa: CASSHQAGDPYEQYF

j_gene: TRBJ1-1
v_gene: TRBV6-5
d_gene: .
abundance: .
CDR3nt: TGTGCCAGCAGTTACGGACTCTGGGGGAACACTGAAGCTTTCTTT
CDR3aa: CASSYGLWGNTEAFF

j_gene: TRBJ1-1
v_gene: TRBV27
d_gene: .
abundance: .
CDR3nt: TGTGCCAGCAGTTTATCGGCCTCGGGGATGAACACTGAAGCTTTCTTT
CDR3aa: CASSLSASGMNTEAFF

j_gene: TRBJ2-1
v_gene: TRBV7-2
d_gene: .
abundance: .
CDR3nt: TGTGCCAGCAGCCTAGCGAGCGGGTCCTCCTACAATGAGCAGTTCTTC
CDR3aa: CASSLASGSSYNEQFF

j_gene: TRBJ2-7
v_gene: TRBV7-9
d_gene: .
abundance: .
CDR3nt: TGTGCCAGCAGCTTAGCGGAGAGCTCCTACGAGCAGTACTTC
CDR3aa: CASSLAESSYEQYF

j_gene: TRBJ2-7
v_gene: TRBV6-1
d_gene: TRBD2
abundance: .
CDR3nt: TGTGCCAGCACCCAAACGGGGGGCTCCTACGAGCAGTACTTC
CDR3aa: CASTQTGGSYEQYF

j_gene: TRBJ1-4
v_gene: TRBV10-3
d_gene: .
abundance: few
CDR3nt: TGTGCCATCAGTGAGTCGAGTTTCGGGACAAATAATGAAAAACTGTTTTTT
CDR3aa: CAISESSFGTNNEKLFF

j_gene: TRBJ2-5
v_gene: TRBV7-9
d_gene: .
abundance: .
CDR3nt: TGTGCCAGCAGCTTATGGGGTCGCGGAGGGGAAGAGACCCAGTACTTC
CDR3aa: CASSLWGRGGEETQYF

j_gene: TRBJ2-7
v_gene: TRBV7-6
d_gene: .
abundance: .
CDR3nt: TGTGCCAGCAGCTTCCGCAGGGAAGCGCAGTACTTC
CDR3aa: CASSFRREAQYF

j_gene: TRBJ1-1
v_gene: TRBV30
d_gene: .
abundance: .
CDR3nt: TGTGCCTGGGCCCCGAGACTCAACGCTGAAGCTTTCTTT
CDR3aa: CAWAPRLNAEAFF

j_gene: TRBJ2-7
v_gene: TRBV19
d_gene: TRBD2
abundance: .
CDR3nt: TGTGCCAGTAGTGCGGGAGAGGGCGAGCAGTACTTC
CDR3aa: CASSAGEGEQYF

j_gene: TRBJ2-1
v_gene: TRBV7-3
d_gene: TRBD1
abundance: .
CDR3nt: TGTGCCAGCAGCCCGTCCGGACAGGGTGGGGAGCAGTTCTTC
CDR3aa: CASSPSGQGGEQFF

j_gene: TRBJ2-7
v_gene: TRBV7-9
d_gene: TRBD1
abundance: .
CDR3nt: TGTGCCAGCAGCGCCGGGACAGGGGGTACCCCCTACGAGCAGTACTTC
CDR3aa: CASSAGTGGTPYEQYF

j_gene: TRBJ2-2
v_gene: TRBV6-5
d_gene: TRBD1
abundance: .
CDR3nt: TGTGCCAGCGGGACAGGGGGAACCGGGGAGCTGTTTTTT
CDR3aa: CASGTGGTGELFF

j_gene: TRBJ1-4
v_gene: TRBV10-1
d_gene: .
abundance: .
CDR3nt: TGCGCCAGCAGTGAGAACAGTGAAGCTAATGAAAAACTGTTTTTT
CDR3aa: CASSENSEANEKLFF

j_gene: TRBJ2-7
v_gene: TRBV2
d_gene: TRBD1
abundance: few
CDR3nt: TGTGCCAGCAAGGGACAGGGGCAGTACGAGCAGTACTTC
CDR3aa: CASKGQGQYEQYF

j_gene: TRBJ1-2
v_gene: TRBV6-5
d_gene: .
abundance: once
CDR3nt: TGTGCCAGCAGTCCCCACCGTGGGACATCCTATGGCTACACCTTC
CDR3aa: CASSPHRGTSYGYTF

j_gene: TRBJ1-6
v_gene: TRBV2
d_gene: .
abundance: .
CDR3nt: TGTGCCAGCAGTGAAAGGGGAAGCTCCTATAATTCACCCCTCCACTTT
CDR3aa: CASSERGSSYNSPLHF

j_gene: TRBJ1-1
v_gene: TRBV2
d_gene: .
abundance: .
CDR3nt: TGTGCCAGCAGTACTACCGTGAACACTGAAGCTTTCTTT
CDR3aa: CASSTTVNTEAFF

j_gene: TRBJ2-1
v_gene: TRBV6-4
d_gene: .
abundance: .
CDR3nt: TGTGCCAGCAGTGAGAAGAGTACCTACAATGAGCAGTTCTTC
CDR3aa: CASSEKSTYNEQFF

j_gene: TRBJ1-1
v_gene: TRBV13
d_gene: .
abundance: .
CDR3nt: TGTGCCAGCAGCTTTCGGGATAGTCCTTTCTTT
CDR3aa: CASSFRDSPFF

j_gene: TRBJ1-1
v_gene: TRBV7-9
d_gene: TRBD1
abundance: .
CDR3nt: TGTGCCAGCAGCTTCCGGGACAGCAACACTGAAGCTTTCTTT
CDR3aa: CASSFRDSNTEAFF

j_gene: TRBJ2-7
v_gene: TRBV7-2
d_gene: .
abundance: .
CDR3nt: TGTGCCAGCAGCTTAGCGAGCGGGCGGGCTTCCTACGAGCAGTACTTC
CDR3aa: CASSLASGRASYEQYF

j_gene: TRBJ2-3
v_gene: TRBV4-1
d_gene: TRBD2
abundance: .
CDR3nt: TGCGCCAGCAGCCAAGCCCCAACTAGCGGGGGGGCCACAGATACGCAGTATTTT
CDR3aa: CASSQAPTSGGATDTQYF

j_gene: TRBJ1-5
v_gene: TRBV5-1
d_gene: TRBD1
abundance: .
CDR3nt: TGCGCCAGCAGCTTGGGGGACAGTTATAGCAATCAGCCCCAGCATTTT
CDR3aa: CASSLGDSYSNQPQHF

j_gene: TRBJ2-5
v_gene: TRBV7-2
d_gene: .
abundance: .
CDR3nt: TGTGCCAGCAGCAAGACAGGCTACCAAGAGACCCAGTACTTC
CDR3aa: CASSKTGYQETQYF

j_gene: TRBJ2-4
v_gene: TRBV7-6
d_gene: TRBD2
abundance: few
CDR3nt: TGTGCCAGCAGCTCATGGGGGGGCATTCAGTACTTC
CDR3aa: CASSSWGGIQYF

j_gene: TRBJ1-5
v_gene: TRBV29-1
d_gene: .
abundance: .
CDR3nt: TGCAGCGTTGGCAGGCCTAATCAGCCCCAGCATTTT
CDR3aa: CSVGRPNQPQHF